This T cell receptor (beta chain) was sequenced in a study of preoperative IRX-2 immunotherapy in early breast cancer. CDR3 length equals 13 residues. CDR1 and CDR2 (germline): MNHEY, SMNVEV (reference sequence). The ends were cut back, 7 bases at V and 2 bases at J, with 12 bases in the middle. TCRdb's copy holds only in-frame clones and misses some; the assay was immunoSEQ multiplex PCR. In the table there are about 43,000 clones, about 95% of which are singletons. Treatment noted: preoperative locoregional IRX-2 cytokine immunotherapy. Patients received preoperative, locoregional IRX-2 cytokine immunotherapy in a phase Ib study.

The material sequenced was tumor tissue, taken after IRX-2 immunotherapy. The TCR originated in a human donor with breast cancer. The V call is TRBV27, the J call TRBJ2-7; tentatively, D is TRBD1 (6 bases). The CDR3 is CASKGAGAYEQYF. In DNA, the CDR3 is TGTGCCAGCAAAGGGGCAGGGGCCTACGAGCAGTACTTC.